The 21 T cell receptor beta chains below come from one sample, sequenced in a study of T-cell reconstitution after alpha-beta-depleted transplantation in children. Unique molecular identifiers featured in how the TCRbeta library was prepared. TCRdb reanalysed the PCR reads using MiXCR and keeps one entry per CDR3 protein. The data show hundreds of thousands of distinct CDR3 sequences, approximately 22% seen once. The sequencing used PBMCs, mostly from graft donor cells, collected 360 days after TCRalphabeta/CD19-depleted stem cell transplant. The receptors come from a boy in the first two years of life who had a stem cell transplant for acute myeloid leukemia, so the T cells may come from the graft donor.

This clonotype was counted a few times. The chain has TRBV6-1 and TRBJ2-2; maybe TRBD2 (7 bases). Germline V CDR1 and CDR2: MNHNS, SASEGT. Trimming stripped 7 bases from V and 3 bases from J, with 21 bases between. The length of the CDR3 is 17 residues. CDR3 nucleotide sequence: TGTGCCAGCAAATTAAGGGGGGGGAGGAGGGACACCGGGGAGCTGTTTTTT. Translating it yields CASKLRGGRRDTGELFF.

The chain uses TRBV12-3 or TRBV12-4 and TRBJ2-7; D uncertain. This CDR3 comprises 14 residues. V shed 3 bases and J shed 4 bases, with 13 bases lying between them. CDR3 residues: CASSLGIMWYEQYF. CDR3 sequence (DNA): TGTGCCAGCAGTTTGGGCATTATGTGGTACGAGCAGTACTTC.

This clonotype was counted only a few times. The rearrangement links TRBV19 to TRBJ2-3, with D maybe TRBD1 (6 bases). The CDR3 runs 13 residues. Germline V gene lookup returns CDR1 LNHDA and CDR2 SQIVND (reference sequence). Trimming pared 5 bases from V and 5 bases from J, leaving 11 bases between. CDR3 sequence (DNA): TGTGCCAGTAGTCAAGGGGGTCAAGATACGCAGTATTTT. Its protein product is CASSQGGQDTQYF. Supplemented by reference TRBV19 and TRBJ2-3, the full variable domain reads DGGITQSPKYLFRKEGQNVTLSCEQNLNHDAMYWYRQDPGQGLRLIYYSQIVNDFQKGDIAEGYSVSREKKESFPLTVTSAQKNPTAFYLCASSQGGQDTQYFGPGTRLTVL.

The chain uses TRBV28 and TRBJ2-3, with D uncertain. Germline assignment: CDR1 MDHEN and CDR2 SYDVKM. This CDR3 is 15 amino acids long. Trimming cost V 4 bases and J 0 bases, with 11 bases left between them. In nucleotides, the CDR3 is TGTGCCAGCAGTTCCAACCCGCCTAGCACAGATACGCAGTATTTT. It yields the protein CASSSNPPSTDTQYF.

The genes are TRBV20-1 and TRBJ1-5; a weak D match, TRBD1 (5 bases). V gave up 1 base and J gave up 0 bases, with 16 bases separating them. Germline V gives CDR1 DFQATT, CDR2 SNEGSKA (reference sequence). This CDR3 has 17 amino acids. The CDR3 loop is CSARGGAGDLSNQPQHF. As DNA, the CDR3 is TGCAGTGCTAGAGGTGGGGCAGGAGACCTTAGCAATCAGCCCCAGCATTTT.

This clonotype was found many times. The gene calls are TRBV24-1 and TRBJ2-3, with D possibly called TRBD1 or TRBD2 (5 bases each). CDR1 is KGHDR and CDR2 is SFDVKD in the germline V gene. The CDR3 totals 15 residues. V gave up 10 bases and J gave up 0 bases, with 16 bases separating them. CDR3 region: CATGPGTSSTDTQYF. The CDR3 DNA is TGTGCCACGGGACCCGGGACGTCAAGCACAGATACGCAGTATTTT.

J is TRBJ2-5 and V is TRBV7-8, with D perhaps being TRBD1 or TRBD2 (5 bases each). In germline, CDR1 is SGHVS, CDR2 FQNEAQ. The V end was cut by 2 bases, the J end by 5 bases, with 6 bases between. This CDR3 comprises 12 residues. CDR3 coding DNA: TGTGCCAGCAGCTTAAGGGACGAGACCCAGTACTTC. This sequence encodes CASSLRDETQYF.

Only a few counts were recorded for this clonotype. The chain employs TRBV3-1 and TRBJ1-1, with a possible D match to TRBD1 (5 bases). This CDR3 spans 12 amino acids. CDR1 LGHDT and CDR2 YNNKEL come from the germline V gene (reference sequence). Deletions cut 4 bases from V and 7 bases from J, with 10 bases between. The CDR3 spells CASSPPGGEAFF. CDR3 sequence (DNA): TGTGCCAGCAGCCCTCCCGGGGGTGAAGCTTTCTTT.

The CDR3 sequence: CASSLRTGPTYEQYF. In DNA form, the CDR3 reads TGTGCCAGCAGCCTCAGAACCGGGCCGACCTACGAGCAGTACTTC. The chain links TRBV12-3 or TRBV12-4 to TRBJ2-7, with no clear D. The CDR3 consists of 15 residues. The V gene lost 6 bases and the J gene lost 2 bases, with 17 bases spanning the gap.

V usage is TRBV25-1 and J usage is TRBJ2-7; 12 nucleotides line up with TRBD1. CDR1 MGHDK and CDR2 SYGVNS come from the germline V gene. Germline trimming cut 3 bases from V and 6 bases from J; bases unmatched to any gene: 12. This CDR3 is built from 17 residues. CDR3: CASSDPSLGTGGFEQYF. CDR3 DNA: TGTGCCAGCAGTGATCCCTCCCTGGGGACAGGGGGCTTCGAGCAGTACTTC.

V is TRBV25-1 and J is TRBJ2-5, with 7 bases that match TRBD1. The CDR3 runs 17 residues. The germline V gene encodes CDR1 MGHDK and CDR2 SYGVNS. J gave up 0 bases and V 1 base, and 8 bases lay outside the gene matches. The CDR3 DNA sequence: TGTGCCAGCAGTGAATCCCGGGACAGCATATACCAAGAGACCCAGTACTTC. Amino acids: CASSESRDSIYQETQYF.

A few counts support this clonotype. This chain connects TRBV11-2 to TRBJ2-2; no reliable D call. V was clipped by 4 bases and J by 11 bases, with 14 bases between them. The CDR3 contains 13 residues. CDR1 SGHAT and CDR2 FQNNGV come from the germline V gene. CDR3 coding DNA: TGTGCCAGCAGCTCCCCCCGTTTTGCCGAGCTGTTTTTT. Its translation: CASSSPRFAELFF.

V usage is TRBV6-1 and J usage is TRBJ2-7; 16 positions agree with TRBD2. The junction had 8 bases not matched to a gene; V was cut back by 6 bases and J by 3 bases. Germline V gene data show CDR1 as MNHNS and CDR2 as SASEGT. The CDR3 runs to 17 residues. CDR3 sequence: CASSLGLAGGWGYEQYF. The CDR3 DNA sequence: TGTGCCAGCAGCTTGGGACTAGCGGGGGGGTGGGGCTACGAGCAGTACTTC.

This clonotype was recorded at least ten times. CDR3 protein: CASSLYQGAREQFF. The CDR3 DNA is TGCGCCAGCAGCTTGTATCAGGGGGCACGCGAGCAGTTCTTC. The chain couples TRBV5-1 to TRBJ2-1; 8 bases map to TRBD1. With V trimmed by 1 base and J by 10 bases, 7 bases remained unmatched. This CDR3 region has 14 residues. CDR1 SGHRS and CDR2 YFSETQ come from the germline V gene.

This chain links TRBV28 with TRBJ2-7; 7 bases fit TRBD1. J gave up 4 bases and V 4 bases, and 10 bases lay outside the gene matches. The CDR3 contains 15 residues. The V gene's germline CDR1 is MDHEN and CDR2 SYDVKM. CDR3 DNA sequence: TGTGCCAGCAGTTCCCCCCGACAGGGTCTATACGAGCAGTACGTC. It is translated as CASSSPRQGLYEQYV.

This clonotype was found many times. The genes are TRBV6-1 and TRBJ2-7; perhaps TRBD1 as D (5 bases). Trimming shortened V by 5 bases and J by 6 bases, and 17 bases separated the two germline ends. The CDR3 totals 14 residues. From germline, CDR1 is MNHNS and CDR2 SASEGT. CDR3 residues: CASSPPRQSCEQYF. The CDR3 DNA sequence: TGTGCCAGCAGTCCGCCTAGACAGTCTTGCGAGCAGTACTTC.

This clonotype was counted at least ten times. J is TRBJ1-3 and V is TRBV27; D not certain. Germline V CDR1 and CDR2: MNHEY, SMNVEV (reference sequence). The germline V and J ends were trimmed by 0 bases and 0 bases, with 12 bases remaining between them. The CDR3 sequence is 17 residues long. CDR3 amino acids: CASSLSHPRYSGNTIYF. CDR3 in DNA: TGTGCCAGCAGTTTATCACACCCTCGATACTCTGGAAACACCATATATTTT.

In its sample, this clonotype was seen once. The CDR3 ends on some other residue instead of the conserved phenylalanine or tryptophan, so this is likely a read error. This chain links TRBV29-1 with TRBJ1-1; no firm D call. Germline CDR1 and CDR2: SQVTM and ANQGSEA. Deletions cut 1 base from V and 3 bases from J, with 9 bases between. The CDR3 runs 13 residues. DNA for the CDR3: TGCAGCGTTGAAGGGGTAGAGTACACTGAAGCTTTCTAT. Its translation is CSVEGVEYTEAFY.

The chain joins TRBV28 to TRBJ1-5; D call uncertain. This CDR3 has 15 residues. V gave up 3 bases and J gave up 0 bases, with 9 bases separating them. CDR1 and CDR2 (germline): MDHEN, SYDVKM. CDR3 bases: TGTGCCAGCAGTTTTTTACACCATAGCAATCAGCCCCAGCATTTT. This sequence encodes CASSFLHHSNQPQHF.

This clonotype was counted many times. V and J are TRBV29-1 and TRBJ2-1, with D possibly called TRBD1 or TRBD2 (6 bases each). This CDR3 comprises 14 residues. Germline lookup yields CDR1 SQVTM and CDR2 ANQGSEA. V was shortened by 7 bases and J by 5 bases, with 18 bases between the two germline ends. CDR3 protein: CSAEARGGDNEQFF. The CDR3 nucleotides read TGCAGCGCCGAAGCCAGGGGCGGGGACAATGAGCAGTTCTTC.

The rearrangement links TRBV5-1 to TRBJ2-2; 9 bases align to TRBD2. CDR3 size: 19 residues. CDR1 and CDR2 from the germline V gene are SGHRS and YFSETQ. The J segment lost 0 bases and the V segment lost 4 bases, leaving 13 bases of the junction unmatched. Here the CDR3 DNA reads TGCGCCAGCAGCAGAGGACTAGCGAGTCCTTTCGCGAACACCGGGGAGCTGTTTTTT. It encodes CASSRGLASPFANTGELFF. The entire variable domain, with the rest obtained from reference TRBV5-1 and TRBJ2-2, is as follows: KAGVTQTPRYLIKTRGQQVTLSCSPISGHRSVSWYQQTPGQGLQFLFEYFSETQRNKGNFPGRFSGRQFSNSRSEMNVSTLELGDSALYLCASSRGLASPFANTGELFFGEGSRLTVL.